This paragraph reports one TCR beta chain. The data belong to a study of CD8 T cells in Susac syndrome. Study-level information: Within the sequenced Susac syndrome patient group, five or six exhibited active disease and eight were in remission.

From blood CD8+ and CD4+ T cells, TCR beta sequences were generated. The authors negatively isolated CD8+ and CD4+ T cells and FACS-enriched TEMRA cells. Reverse transcription of about 0.5 to 1 ug RNA was carried out with random hexamers. From the immunoSEQ multiplex PCR reads, TCRdb called clonotypes with MiXCR, one entry per CDR3 protein. The sample shows under 200,000 distinct CDR3 sequences, more than 85% of them seen only once. Germline trimming cut 1 base from V and 4 bases from J; bases unmatched to any gene: 4. The CDR3 sequence is 16 residues long. Germline values: CDR1 SGDLS, CDR2 YYNGEE. The source material was CD8+ T cells from PBMCs. The TCR comes from a human donor with Susac syndrome. This chain links TRBV9 with TRBJ2-1; the match to TRBD2 covers 11 bases. The chain's CDR3 is CASSVTSGSYYNEQFF. In nucleotides, the CDR3 is TGTGCCAGCAGCGTAACTAGCGGGAGCTATTACAATGAGCAGTTCTTC.